Detailed here is one T cell receptor beta chain. Template material for amplifying TCR beta CDR3 regions consisted of RNA transcripts. With the HTBI primer set, the TCR CDR3 went through a first round of RT-PCR. MiXCR, applied by TCRdb to the multiplex PCR reads, yields one record per CDR3 protein. Counted here are roughly 800,000 distinct CDR3 sequences, 38% occurring once; the ten biggest clones make up approximately 8.7%. The data were obtained in a study of T cells in Graves' hyperthyroidism and ophthalmopathy. Thyroid ultrasound and orbital computed tomography, with clinical symptoms and serum thyroxine and TRAb, informed diagnoses. It was roughly 10 ml of fresh peripheral blood that supplied the PBMCs. The receptor was derived from a man younger than 30 with Graves' hyperthyroidism. Sequencing was carried out using blood.

CDR3 sequence reads: CASRGGDTQGSPLHF. The CDR3 DNA follows: TGTGCCAGCAGGGGGGGGGACACTCAGGGGTCACCCCTCCACTTT. This chain links TRBV6-5 with TRBJ1-6; the D gene is possibly TRBD1 (6 bases). CDR3 size: 15 residues. Germline CDR1 reads MNHEY; CDR2 reads SVGAGI. With 6 bases removed from V and 10 bases from J, the gap between germline ends came to 19 bases.